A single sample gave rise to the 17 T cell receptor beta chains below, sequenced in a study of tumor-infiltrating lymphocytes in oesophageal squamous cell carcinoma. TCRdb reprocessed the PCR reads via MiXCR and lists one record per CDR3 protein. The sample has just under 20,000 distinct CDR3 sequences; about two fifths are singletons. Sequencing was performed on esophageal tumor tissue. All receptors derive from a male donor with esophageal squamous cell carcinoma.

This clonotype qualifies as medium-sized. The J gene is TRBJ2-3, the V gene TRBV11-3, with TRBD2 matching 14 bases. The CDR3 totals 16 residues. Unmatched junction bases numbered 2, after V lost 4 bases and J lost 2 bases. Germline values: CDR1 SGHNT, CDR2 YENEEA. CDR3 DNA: TGTGCCAGCAGCTCGGGACTAGCGGGAGTCACAGATACGCAGTATTTT. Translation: CASSSGLAGVTDTQYF. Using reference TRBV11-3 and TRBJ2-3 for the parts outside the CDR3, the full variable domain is EAGVVQSPRYKIIEKKQPVAFWCNPISGHNTLYWYLQNLGQGPELLIRYENEEAVDDSQLPKDRFSAERLKGVDSTLKIQPAELGDSAVYLCASSSGLAGVTDTQYFGPGTRLTVL.

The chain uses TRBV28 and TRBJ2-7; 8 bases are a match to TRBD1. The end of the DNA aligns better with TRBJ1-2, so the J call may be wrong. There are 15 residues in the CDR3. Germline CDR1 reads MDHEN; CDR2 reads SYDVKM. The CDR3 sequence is CASSSNGQGNYGYTF. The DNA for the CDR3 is TGTGCCAGCAGTTCCAACGGACAGGGCAACTATGGCTACACCTTC.

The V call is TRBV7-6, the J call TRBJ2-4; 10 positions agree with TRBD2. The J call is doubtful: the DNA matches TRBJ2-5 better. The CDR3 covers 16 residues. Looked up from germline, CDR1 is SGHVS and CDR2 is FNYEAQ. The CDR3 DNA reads TGTGCCAGCAGCATATATTCCGGACTAGCGGAAGAGACCCAGTACTTC. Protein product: CASSIYSGLAEETQYF.

The CDR3 region has the DNA TGTGCCAGCAGCTTAGCGTTCGATGAGCAGTTCTTC. Translated: CASSLAFDEQFF. The chain employs TRBV7-4 and TRBJ2-1; no definite D call. V was trimmed by 0 bases and J by 8 bases, leaving 5 bases between them. Germline values: CDR1 SGHVT, CDR2 SQSDAQ. The CDR3 totals 12 residues.

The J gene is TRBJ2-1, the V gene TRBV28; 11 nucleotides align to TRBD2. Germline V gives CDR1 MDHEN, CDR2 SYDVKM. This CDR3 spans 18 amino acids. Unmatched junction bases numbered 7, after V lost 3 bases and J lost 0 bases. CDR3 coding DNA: TGTGCCAGCAGTTTCCCCGGGACTAGCGGATACTCCTACAATGAGCAGTTCTTC. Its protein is CASSFPGTSGYSYNEQFF.

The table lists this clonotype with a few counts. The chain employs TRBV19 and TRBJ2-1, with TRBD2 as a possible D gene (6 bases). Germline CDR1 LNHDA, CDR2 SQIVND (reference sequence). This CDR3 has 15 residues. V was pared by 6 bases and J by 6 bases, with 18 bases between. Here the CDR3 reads CASSLAATGINEQFF. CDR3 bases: TGTGCCAGTAGCTTAGCGGCCACGGGAATCAATGAGCAGTTCTTC.

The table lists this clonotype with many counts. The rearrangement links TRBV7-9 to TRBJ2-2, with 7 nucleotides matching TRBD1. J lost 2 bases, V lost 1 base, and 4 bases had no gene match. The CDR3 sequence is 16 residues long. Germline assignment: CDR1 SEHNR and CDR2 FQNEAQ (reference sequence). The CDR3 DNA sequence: TGTGCCAGCAGCTTAGGACAGGGCGGTAACACCGGGGAGCTGTTTTTT. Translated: CASSLGQGGNTGELFF.

CDR3 coding DNA: TGTGCCAGCAGCGCAGCTGGGCTAGCGGGTAGAGATACGCAGTATTTT. Residues: CASSAAGLAGRDTQYF. This chain links TRBV9 with TRBJ2-3, with 8 bases lining up with TRBD2. There are 16 residues in the CDR3. V shed 3 bases, J shed 5 bases, and the junction held 11 bases outside the gene matches. From germline, CDR1 is SGDLS and CDR2 YYNGEE.

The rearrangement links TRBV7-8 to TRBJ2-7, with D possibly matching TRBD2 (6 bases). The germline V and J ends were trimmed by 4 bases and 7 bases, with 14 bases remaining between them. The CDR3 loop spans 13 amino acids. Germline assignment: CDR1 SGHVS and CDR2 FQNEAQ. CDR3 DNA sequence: TGTGCCAGCAGCTCTAGGGCGAGCGGGGAGCAGTACTTC. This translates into CASSSRASGEQYF.

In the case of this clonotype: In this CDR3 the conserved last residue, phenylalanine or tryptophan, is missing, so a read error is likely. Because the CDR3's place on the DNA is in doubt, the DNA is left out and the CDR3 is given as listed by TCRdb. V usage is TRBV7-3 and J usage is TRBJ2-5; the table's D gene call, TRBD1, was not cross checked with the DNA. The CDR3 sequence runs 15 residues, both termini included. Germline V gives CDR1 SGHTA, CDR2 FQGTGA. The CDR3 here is CASRPSGGETQYFGN.

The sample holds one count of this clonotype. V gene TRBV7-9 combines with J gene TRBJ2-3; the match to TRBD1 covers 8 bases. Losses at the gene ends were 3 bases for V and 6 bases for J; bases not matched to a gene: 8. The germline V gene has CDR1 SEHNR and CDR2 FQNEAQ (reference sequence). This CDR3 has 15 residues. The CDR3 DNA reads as TGTGCCAGCAGCTTGGAAAGGACAGGGAGGGATACGCAGTATTTT. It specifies CASSLERTGRDTQYF.

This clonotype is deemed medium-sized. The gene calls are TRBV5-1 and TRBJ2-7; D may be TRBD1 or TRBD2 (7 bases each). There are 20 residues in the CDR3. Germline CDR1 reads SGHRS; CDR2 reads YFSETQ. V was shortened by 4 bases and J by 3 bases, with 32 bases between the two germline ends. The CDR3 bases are TGCGCCAGCAGCCCTAAGGGGGCCGAAACGACGGGGCGGGGGTTCTACGAGCAGTACTTC. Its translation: CASSPKGAETTGRGFYEQYF.

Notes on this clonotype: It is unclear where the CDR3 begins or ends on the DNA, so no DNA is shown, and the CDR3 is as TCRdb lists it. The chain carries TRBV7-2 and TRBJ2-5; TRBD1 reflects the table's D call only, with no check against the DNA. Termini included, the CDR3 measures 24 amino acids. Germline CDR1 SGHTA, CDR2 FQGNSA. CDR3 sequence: CASSLRTDTDTQYFGPGDQETQYF.

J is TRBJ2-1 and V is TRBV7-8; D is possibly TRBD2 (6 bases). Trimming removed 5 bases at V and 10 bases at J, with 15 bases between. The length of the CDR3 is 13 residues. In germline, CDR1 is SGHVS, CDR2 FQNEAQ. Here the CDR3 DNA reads TGTGCCAGCAGCAGCAGGGAGGAAAGCGAGCAGTTCTTC. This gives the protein CASSSREESEQFF.

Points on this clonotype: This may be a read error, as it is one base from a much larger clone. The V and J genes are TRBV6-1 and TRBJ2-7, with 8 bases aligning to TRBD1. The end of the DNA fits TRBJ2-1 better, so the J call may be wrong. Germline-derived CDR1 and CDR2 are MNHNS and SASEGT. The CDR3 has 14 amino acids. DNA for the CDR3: TGTGCCAGCACCTACGAGAGACAGGGGAACGAGCAGTTCTTC. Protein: CASTYERQGNEQFF.

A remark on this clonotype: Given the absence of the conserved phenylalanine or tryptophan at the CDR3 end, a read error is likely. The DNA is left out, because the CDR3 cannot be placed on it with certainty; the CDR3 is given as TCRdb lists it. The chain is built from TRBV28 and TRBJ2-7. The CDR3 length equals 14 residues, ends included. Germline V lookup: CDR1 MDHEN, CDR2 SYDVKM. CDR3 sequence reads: CASIGYNYGYTFGS.

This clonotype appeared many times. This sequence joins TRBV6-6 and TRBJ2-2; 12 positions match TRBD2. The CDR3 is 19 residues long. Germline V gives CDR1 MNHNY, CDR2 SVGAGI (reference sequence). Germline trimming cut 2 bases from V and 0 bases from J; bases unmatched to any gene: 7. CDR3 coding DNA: TGTGCCAGCAGTTACGGTACCTGGACTAGCGGGGCGAACACCGGGGAGCTGTTTTTT. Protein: CASSYGTWTSGANTGELFF.